Sequencing of this T cell receptor (beta chain) was carried out in a study of cytotoxic CD8 clonotypes in ibrutinib-treated CLL. The protocol was immunoSEQ multiplex PCR, while the TCRdb copy is restricted to in-frame clones and leaves out a portion. In the table there are 250,000 to 350,000 clones, about 72% of which are singletons. Trimming at V came to 5 bases and at J to 8 bases, leaving 5 bases not matched to a gene. This CDR3 contains 15 residues. CDR1 SGHNT and CDR2 YENEEA come from the germline V gene. This clone was observed once. Approximately 2 micrograms of genomic DNA (from cryopreserved PBMCs) were used for TCR beta libraries.

This TCR was recovered from a human donor with chronic lymphocytic leukemia. The gene calls are TRBV11-3 and TRBJ2-1; TRBD2 agrees at 14 bases. The specimen was PBMCs, collected at disease progression, from a patient treated with ibrutinib. The CDR3 protein is CASSQGLAGVDEQFF. The CDR3 nucleotides read TGTGCCAGCAGCCAGGGACTAGCGGGAGTTGATGAGCAGTTCTTC.